The clone carrying this TCR beta chain occurred a few times. The antigen is not known. This sample was included in a study of response to subunit inactivated influenza vaccine. Germline CDR1 is SGHAT and CDR2 is FQDESV (reference sequence). This CDR3 has 13 residues. Trimming took off 4 bases at V and 7 bases at J, with 11 bases between the two ends. TCRdb used MiXCR to reprocess the RT-PCR reads, holding one entry per CDR3 protein. Here the sample spans 530,000 or so distinct CDR3 sequences, around 25% being singletons. Study-wide points: Only a handful of new T cells, the authors suggested, are recruited with each seasonal influenza vaccination.

The TCR was taken from a man over 45 who received an inactivated influenza vaccine. This material consisted of CD4+ T cells sorted from PBMCs, taken roughly 5 days after vaccination. V gene TRBV11-1 combines with J gene TRBJ2-1; the D is unclear. CDR3 coding DNA: TGTGCCAGCAGCTCCGCCATAGGTAATGAGCAGTTCTTC. Amino acids: CASSSAIGNEQFF.